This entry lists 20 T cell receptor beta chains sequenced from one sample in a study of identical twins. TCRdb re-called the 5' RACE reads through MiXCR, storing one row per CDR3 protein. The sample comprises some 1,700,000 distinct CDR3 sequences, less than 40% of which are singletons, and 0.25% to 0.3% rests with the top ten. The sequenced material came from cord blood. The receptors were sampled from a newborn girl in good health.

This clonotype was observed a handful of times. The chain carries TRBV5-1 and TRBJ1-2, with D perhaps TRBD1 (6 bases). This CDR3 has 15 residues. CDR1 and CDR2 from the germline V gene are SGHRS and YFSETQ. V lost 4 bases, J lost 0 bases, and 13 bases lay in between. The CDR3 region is CASSAFGGPNYGYTF. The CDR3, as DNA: TGCGCCAGCAGCGCGTTTGGGGGGCCTAACTATGGCTACACCTTC.

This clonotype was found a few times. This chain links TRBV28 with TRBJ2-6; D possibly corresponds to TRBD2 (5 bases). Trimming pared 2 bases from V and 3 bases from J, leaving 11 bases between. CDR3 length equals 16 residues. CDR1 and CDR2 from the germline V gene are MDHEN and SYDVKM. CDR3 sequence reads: CASSLNRGSGANVLTF. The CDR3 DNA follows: TGTGCCAGCAGTTTAAATCGGGGTAGTGGGGCCAACGTCCTGACTTTC.

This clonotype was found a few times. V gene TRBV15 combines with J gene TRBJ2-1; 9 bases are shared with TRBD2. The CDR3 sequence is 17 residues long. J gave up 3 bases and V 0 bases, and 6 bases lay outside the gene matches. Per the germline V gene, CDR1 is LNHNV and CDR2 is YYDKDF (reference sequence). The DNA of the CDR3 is TGTGCCACCAGCAGAGATCTAGCGGGACGAGGCTACAATGAGCAGTTCTTC. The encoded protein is CATSRDLAGRGYNEQFF.

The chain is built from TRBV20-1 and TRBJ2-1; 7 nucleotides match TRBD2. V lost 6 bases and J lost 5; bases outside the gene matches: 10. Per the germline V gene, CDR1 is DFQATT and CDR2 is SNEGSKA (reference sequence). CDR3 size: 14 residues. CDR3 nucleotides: TGCAGTGCCCACATCGGGGGGTATAACAATGAGCAGTTCTTC. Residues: CSAHIGGYNNEQFF.

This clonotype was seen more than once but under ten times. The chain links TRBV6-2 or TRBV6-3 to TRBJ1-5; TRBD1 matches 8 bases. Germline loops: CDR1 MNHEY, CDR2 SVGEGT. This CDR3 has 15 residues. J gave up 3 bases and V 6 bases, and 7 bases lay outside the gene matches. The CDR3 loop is CASRRTGSDNQPQHF. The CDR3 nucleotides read TGTGCCAGCAGACGGACAGGGAGTGACAATCAGCCCCAGCATTTT.

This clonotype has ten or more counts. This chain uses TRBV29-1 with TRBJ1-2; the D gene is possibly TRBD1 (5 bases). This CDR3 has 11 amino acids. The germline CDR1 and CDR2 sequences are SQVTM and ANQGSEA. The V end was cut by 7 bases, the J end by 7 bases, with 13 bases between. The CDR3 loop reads CSGTGASGYTF. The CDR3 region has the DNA TGCAGCGGAACAGGAGCCTCTGGCTACACCTTC.

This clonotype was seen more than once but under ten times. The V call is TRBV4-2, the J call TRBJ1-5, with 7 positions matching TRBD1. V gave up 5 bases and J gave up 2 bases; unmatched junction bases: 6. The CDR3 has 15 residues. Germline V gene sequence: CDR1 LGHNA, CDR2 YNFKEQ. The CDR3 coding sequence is TGTGCCAGCAGCTTTAGAAGGGGGCGCAATCAGCCCCAGCATTTT. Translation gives CASSFRRGRNQPQHF.

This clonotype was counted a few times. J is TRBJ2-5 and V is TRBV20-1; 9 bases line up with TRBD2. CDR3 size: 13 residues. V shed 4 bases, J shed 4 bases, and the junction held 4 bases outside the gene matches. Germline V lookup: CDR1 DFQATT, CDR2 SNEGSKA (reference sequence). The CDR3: CSAMAGGIETQYF. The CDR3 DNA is TGCAGTGCTATGGCGGGGGGGATAGAGACCCAGTACTTC.

The CDR3 spells CASLLTTSGVSYNEQFF. The CDR3 nucleotides read TGTGCCAGCCTACTTACCACTAGCGGGGTCTCCTACAATGAGCAGTTCTTC. This sequence joins TRBV6-1 and TRBJ2-1, with 10 bases fitting TRBD2. The CDR3 totals 17 residues. The V gene's germline CDR1 is MNHNS and CDR2 SASEGT. V gave up 8 bases and J gave up 0 bases; unmatched junction bases: 10.

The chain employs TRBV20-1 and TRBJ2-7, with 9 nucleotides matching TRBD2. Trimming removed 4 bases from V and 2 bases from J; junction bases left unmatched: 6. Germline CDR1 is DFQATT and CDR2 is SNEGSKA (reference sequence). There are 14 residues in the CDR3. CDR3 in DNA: TGCAGTGCTACCCGGACTAGCGTGGCCTACGAGCAGTACTTC. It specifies CSATRTSVAYEQYF.

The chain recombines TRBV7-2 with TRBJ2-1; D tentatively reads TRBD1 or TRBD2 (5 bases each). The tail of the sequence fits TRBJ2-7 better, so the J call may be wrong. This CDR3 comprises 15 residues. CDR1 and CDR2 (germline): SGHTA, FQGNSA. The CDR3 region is CASSLDPGPYNEQYF. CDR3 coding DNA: TGTGCCAGCAGCTTAGATCCGGGACCCTACAATGAGCAGTACTTC.

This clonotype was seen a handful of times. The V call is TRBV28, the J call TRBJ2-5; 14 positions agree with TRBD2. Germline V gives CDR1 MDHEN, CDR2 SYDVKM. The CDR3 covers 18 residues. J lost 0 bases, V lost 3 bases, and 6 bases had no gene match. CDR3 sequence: CASSFWTSGRRYQETQYF. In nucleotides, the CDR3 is TGTGCCAGCAGTTTTTGGACTAGCGGGAGGCGGTACCAAGAGACCCAGTACTTC.

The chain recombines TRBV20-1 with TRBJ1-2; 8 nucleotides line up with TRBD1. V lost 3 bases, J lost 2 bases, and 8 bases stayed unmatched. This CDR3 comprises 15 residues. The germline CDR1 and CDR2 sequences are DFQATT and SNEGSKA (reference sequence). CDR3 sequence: CSARFTGGQNYGYTF. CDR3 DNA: TGCAGTGCTAGGTTTACAGGGGGACAAAACTATGGCTACACCTTC.

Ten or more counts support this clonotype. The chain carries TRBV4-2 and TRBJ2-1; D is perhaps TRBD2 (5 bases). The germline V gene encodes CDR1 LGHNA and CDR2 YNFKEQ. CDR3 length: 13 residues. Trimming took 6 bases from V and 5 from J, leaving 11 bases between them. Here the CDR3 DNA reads TGTGCCAGCAGTCTGACTATAAACAATGAGCAGTTCTTC. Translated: CASSLTINNEQFF.

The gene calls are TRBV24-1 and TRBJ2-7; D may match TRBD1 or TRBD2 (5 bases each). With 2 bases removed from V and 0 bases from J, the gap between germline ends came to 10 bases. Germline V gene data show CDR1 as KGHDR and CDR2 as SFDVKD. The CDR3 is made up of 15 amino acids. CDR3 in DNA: TGTGCCACCAGTGATTCGAGGGACGCCTCCTACGAGCAGTACTTC. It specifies CATSDSRDASYEQYF.

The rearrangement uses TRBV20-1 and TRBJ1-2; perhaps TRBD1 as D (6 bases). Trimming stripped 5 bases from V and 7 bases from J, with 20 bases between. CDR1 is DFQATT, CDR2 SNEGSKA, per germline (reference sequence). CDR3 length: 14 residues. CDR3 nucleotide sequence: TGCAGTGCTGGAGGGGGGCAGGGATCGAGTGGCTACACCTTC. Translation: CSAGGGQGSSGYTF.

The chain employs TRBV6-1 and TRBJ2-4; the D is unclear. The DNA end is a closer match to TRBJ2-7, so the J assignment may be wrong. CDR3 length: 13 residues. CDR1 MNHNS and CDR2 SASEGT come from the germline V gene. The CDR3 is CASSENREYEQYF. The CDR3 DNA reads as TGTGCCAGCAGTGAGAACAGAGAATACGAGCAGTACTTC.

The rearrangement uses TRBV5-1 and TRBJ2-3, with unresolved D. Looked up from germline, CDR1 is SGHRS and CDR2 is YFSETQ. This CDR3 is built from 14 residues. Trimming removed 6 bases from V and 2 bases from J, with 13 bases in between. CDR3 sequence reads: CASKLGPSTDTQYF. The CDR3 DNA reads TGCGCCAGCAAGCTCGGACCCTCCACAGATACGCAGTATTTT. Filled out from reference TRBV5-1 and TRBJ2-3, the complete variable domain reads KAGVTQTPRYLIKTRGQQVTLSCSPISGHRSVSWYQQTPGQGLQFLFEYFSETQRNKGNFPGRFSGRQFSNSRSEMNVSTLELGDSALYLCASKLGPSTDTQYFGPGTRLTVL.

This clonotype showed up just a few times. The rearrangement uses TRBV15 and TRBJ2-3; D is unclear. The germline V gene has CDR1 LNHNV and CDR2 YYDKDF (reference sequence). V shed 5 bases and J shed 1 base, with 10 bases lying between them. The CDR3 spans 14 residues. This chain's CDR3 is CATSEGRRTDTQYF. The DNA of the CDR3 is TGTGCCACCAGCGAAGGAAGGCGCACAGATACGCAGTATTTT.

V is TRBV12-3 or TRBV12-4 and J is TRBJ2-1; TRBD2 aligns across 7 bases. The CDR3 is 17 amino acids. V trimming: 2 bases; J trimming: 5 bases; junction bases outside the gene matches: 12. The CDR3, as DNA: TGTGCCAGCAGTTTAAGGAGACTAGCTACGCCCCACAATGAGCAGTTCTTC. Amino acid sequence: CASSLRRLATPHNEQFF.